The rows below give T cell receptor beta chains drawn from one sample of a study of shared clonotypes between healthy human individuals. Using immunoSEQ multiplex PCR, the repertoire was profiled, and TCRdb retains in-frame clones only, with some absent. The sample has about 1 million clones, roughly 80% seen once. The specimen sequenced was memory CD4+ T cells sorted from blood. Source of these receptors: a man in his late teens or twenties in good health. The CDR3 runs from the conserved cysteine through the conserved F or W. The order of the fields is CDR3 protein, CDR3 DNA, J gene, V gene, CDR3 length, D gene, clone size. D genes are given only for firm matches. The size entry is marked missing in some rows and otherwise reads once, few, many or a size class.

cdr3_aa: CAVGTGGREGMNTEAFF
cdr3_nt: TGTGCCGTCGGGACAGGGGGCCGAGAGGGCATGAACACTGAAGCTTTCTTT
j_call: TRBJ1-1
v_call: TRBV19
cdr3_length: 17
d_call: TRBD1
clone_size: .

cdr3_aa: CASRENPKGSGELFF
cdr3_nt: TGTGCCAGCAGAGAGAACCCGAAGGGGTCCGGGGAGCTGTTTTTT
j_call: TRBJ2-2
v_call: TRBV6-1
cdr3_length: 15
d_call: .
clone_size: .

cdr3_aa: CASSPGQGYNEQFF
cdr3_nt: TGTGCCAGCTCACCCGGACAGGGGTACAATGAGCAGTTCTTC
j_call: TRBJ2-1
v_call: TRBV18
cdr3_length: 14
d_call: TRBD1
clone_size: .

cdr3_aa: CAWSERDYGYTF
cdr3_nt: TGTGCCTGGAGTGAGAGGGACTATGGCTACACCTTC
j_call: TRBJ1-2
v_call: TRBV30
cdr3_length: 12
d_call: .
clone_size: .

cdr3_aa: CASSSGFRDTETQYF
cdr3_nt: TGTGCCAGCAGCTCGGGGTTCCGGGACACAGAGACCCAGTACTTC
j_call: TRBJ2-5
v_call: TRBV13
cdr3_length: 15
d_call: .
clone_size: .

cdr3_aa: CASSPLLGPWQGLTNTGELFF
cdr3_nt: TGCGCCAGCAGTCCATTACTAGGTCCTTGGCAGGGACTTACGAACACCGGGGAGCTGTTTTTT
j_call: TRBJ2-2
v_call: TRBV23-1
cdr3_length: 21
d_call: .
clone_size: .

cdr3_aa: CASSPNLGGATEAFF
cdr3_nt: TGTGCCAGCTCACCAAATCTTGGGGGCGCCACTGAAGCTTTCTTT
j_call: TRBJ1-1
v_call: TRBV18
cdr3_length: 15
d_call: .
clone_size: .

cdr3_aa: CASTGDRASYEQYF
cdr3_nt: TGTGCCAGCACCGGGGACAGGGCCTCCTACGAGCAGTACTTC
j_call: TRBJ2-7
v_call: TRBV2
cdr3_length: 14
d_call: TRBD1
clone_size: .

cdr3_aa: CASSLTGQGAWEQYF
cdr3_nt: TGTGCCAGCAGCTTGACTGGACAGGGGGCTTGGGAGCAGTACTTC
j_call: TRBJ2-7
v_call: TRBV7-2
cdr3_length: 15
d_call: TRBD1
clone_size: .

cdr3_aa: CASSFGTGPSYEQYF
cdr3_nt: TGTGCCAGCAGCTTTGGGACAGGGCCATCCTACGAGCAGTACTTC
j_call: TRBJ2-7
v_call: TRBV7-8
cdr3_length: 15
d_call: TRBD1
clone_size: .

cdr3_aa: CASSSPSTGTYEQYF
cdr3_nt: TGTGCCAGTAGTTCCCCGTCGACGGGCACCTACGAGCAGTACTTC
j_call: TRBJ2-7
v_call: TRBV19
cdr3_length: 15
d_call: .
clone_size: .

cdr3_aa: CASTPDGNNYGYTF
cdr3_nt: TGCGCCAGCACCCCGGACGGAAATAACTATGGCTACACCTTC
j_call: TRBJ1-2
v_call: TRBV5-1
cdr3_length: 14
d_call: .
clone_size: once

cdr3_aa: CASSFGQGRSYGYTF
cdr3_nt: TGTGCCAGCAGCTTTGGCCAGGGGCGTAGCTATGGCTACACCTTC
j_call: TRBJ1-2
v_call: TRBV5-6
cdr3_length: 15
d_call: .
clone_size: .

cdr3_aa: CASSPGGGTARPEQFF
cdr3_nt: TGTGCCAGCAGCCCCGGCGGCGGGACTGCCCGTCCGGAGCAGTTCTTC
j_call: TRBJ2-1
v_call: TRBV11-2
cdr3_length: 16
d_call: .
clone_size: .

cdr3_aa: CASSMPGARNEQFF
cdr3_nt: TGTGCCAGCAGTATGCCGGGAGCTCGCAATGAGCAGTTCTTC
j_call: TRBJ2-1
v_call: TRBV25-1
cdr3_length: 14
d_call: .
clone_size: .

cdr3_aa: CASSTRDGGFYGYTF
cdr3_nt: TGTGCCAGTAGTACTCGGGACGGTGGCTTCTATGGCTACACCTTC
j_call: TRBJ1-2
v_call: TRBV19
cdr3_length: 15
d_call: .
clone_size: .

cdr3_aa: CASSKGGAWNEAFF
cdr3_nt: TGTGCCAGCAGCAAAGGGGGGGCCTGGAATGAAGCTTTCTTT
j_call: TRBJ1-1
v_call: TRBV21-1
cdr3_length: 14
d_call: .
clone_size: .

cdr3_aa: CASSFGGQETQYF
cdr3_nt: TGCGCCAGCAGCTTTGGTGGGCAAGAGACCCAGTACTTC
j_call: TRBJ2-5
v_call: TRBV5-1
cdr3_length: 13
d_call: .
clone_size: .

cdr3_aa: CASSEAVFLHQPQHF
cdr3_nt: TGTGCCAGCAGTGAAGCGGTCTTCCTCCATCAGCCCCAGCATTTT
j_call: TRBJ1-5
v_call: TRBV6-1
cdr3_length: 15
d_call: .
clone_size: .

cdr3_aa: CASSVTGGGAVTEAFF
cdr3_nt: TGTGCCAGCAGCGTCACCGGGGGGGGCGCGGTCACTGAAGCTTTCTTT
j_call: TRBJ1-1
v_call: TRBV7-2
cdr3_length: 16
d_call: .
clone_size: .

cdr3_aa: CASSLWQGAGTEAFF
cdr3_nt: TGTGCCAGCAGCTTGTGGCAGGGGGCAGGGACTGAAGCTTTCTTT
j_call: TRBJ1-1
v_call: TRBV5-8
cdr3_length: 15
d_call: TRBD1
clone_size: .

cdr3_aa: CASSQPLYGYTF
cdr3_nt: TGTGCCAGCAGCCAGCCGCTCTATGGCTACACCTTC
j_call: TRBJ1-2
v_call: TRBV7-2
cdr3_length: 12
d_call: .
clone_size: .

cdr3_aa: CASSSPGGALNTEAFF
cdr3_nt: TGTGCCAGCAGTTCCCCAGGGGGGGCCTTGAACACTGAAGCTTTCTTT
j_call: TRBJ1-1
v_call: TRBV6-5
cdr3_length: 16
d_call: TRBD1
clone_size: once

cdr3_aa: CASSGQGSQETQYF
cdr3_nt: TGTGCCAGCAGCGGACAGGGAAGCCAAGAGACCCAGTACTTC
j_call: TRBJ2-5
v_call: TRBV7-2
cdr3_length: 14
d_call: TRBD1
clone_size: .

cdr3_aa: CASSHPRQGSSTAEAFF
cdr3_nt: TGTGCCAGCAGTCATCCGAGACAGGGGTCTAGTACTGCTGAAGCTTTCTTT
j_call: TRBJ1-1
v_call: TRBV27
cdr3_length: 17
d_call: TRBD1
clone_size: .

cdr3_aa: CASSGGFPNYEQYF
cdr3_nt: TGTGCCAGCAGTGGGGGGTTCCCCAACTACGAGCAGTACTTC
j_call: TRBJ2-7
v_call: TRBV6-1
cdr3_length: 14
d_call: .
clone_size: .

cdr3_aa: CASKARSLYEQYF
cdr3_nt: TGTGCCAGTAAAGCCAGGAGTCTCTACGAGCAGTACTTC
j_call: TRBJ2-7
v_call: TRBV2
cdr3_length: 13
d_call: .
clone_size: few

cdr3_aa: CASSEAGAGWSETQYF
cdr3_nt: TGTGCCAGCAGTGAAGCGGGGGCAGGGTGGTCAGAGACCCAGTACTTC
j_call: TRBJ2-5
v_call: TRBV6-1
cdr3_length: 16
d_call: .
clone_size: .

cdr3_aa: CASSFDPVQPQHF
cdr3_nt: TGTGCCAGCAGCTTTGATCCCGTGCAGCCCCAGCATTTT
j_call: TRBJ1-5
v_call: TRBV5-5
cdr3_length: 13
d_call: .
clone_size: .

cdr3_aa: CASSDRGITDTQYF
cdr3_nt: TGTGCCAGCAGTGACAGGGGGATCACAGATACGCAGTATTTT
j_call: TRBJ2-3
v_call: TRBV6-1
cdr3_length: 14
d_call: TRBD1
clone_size: few

cdr3_aa: CAISESAWGASREQYF
cdr3_nt: TGTGCCATCAGTGAGTCGGCTTGGGGGGCAAGTCGCGAGCAGTACTTC
j_call: TRBJ2-7
v_call: TRBV10-3
cdr3_length: 16
d_call: .
clone_size: .

cdr3_aa: CASSLSLRGDGNSPLHF
cdr3_nt: TGTGCCAGCAGTTTATCGTTGAGGGGCGACGGTAATTCACCCCTCCACTTT
j_call: TRBJ1-6
v_call: TRBV27
cdr3_length: 17
d_call: .
clone_size: many

cdr3_aa: CAILRSLTGGNEQFF
cdr3_nt: TGCGCCATTCTCCGAAGCTTGACCGGGGGCAATGAGCAGTTCTTC
j_call: TRBJ2-1
v_call: TRBV10-2
cdr3_length: 15
d_call: .
clone_size: .

cdr3_aa: CASTTGAIQETQYF
cdr3_nt: TGTGCCAGCACCACGGGGGCCATCCAAGAGACCCAGTACTTC
j_call: TRBJ2-5
v_call: TRBV5-4
cdr3_length: 14
d_call: .
clone_size: .

cdr3_aa: CASSSQNTEAFF
cdr3_nt: TGCGCCAGCAGCTCACAGAACACTGAAGCTTTCTTT
j_call: TRBJ1-1
v_call: TRBV5-1
cdr3_length: 12
d_call: .
clone_size: .

cdr3_aa: CASLQMGDRTYNEQFF
cdr3_nt: TGTGCCAGCTTACAGATGGGGGACAGGACCTACAATGAGCAGTTCTTC
j_call: TRBJ2-1
v_call: TRBV5-6
cdr3_length: 16
d_call: TRBD1
clone_size: .

cdr3_aa: CASSFGSGTYEQYF
cdr3_nt: TGTGCCAGCAGCTTTGGGTCAGGTACCTACGAGCAGTACTTC
j_call: TRBJ2-7
v_call: TRBV11-2
cdr3_length: 14
d_call: .
clone_size: .

cdr3_aa: CASSRGKDTQYF
cdr3_nt: TGTGCCAGCTCCCGGGGCAAAGATACGCAGTATTTT
j_call: TRBJ2-3
v_call: TRBV6-5
cdr3_length: 12
d_call: .
clone_size: .

cdr3_aa: CSVRTGGWNEQFF
cdr3_nt: TGCAGCGTCAGAACAGGGGGGTGGAATGAGCAGTTCTTC
j_call: TRBJ2-1
v_call: TRBV29-1
cdr3_length: 13
d_call: TRBD1
clone_size: .

cdr3_aa: CASSRDLSGGLDTQYF
cdr3_nt: TGCGCCAGCAGCCGGGACTTATCGGGAGGGTTGGATACGCAGTATTTT
j_call: TRBJ2-3
v_call: TRBV5-1
cdr3_length: 16
d_call: TRBD2
clone_size: .

cdr3_aa: CASSQTTNSPLHF
cdr3_nt: TGCGCCAGCAGCCAAACAACAAATTCACCCCTCCACTTT
j_call: TRBJ1-6
v_call: TRBV4-1
cdr3_length: 13
d_call: .
clone_size: .

cdr3_aa: CASQGQPNTEAFF
cdr3_nt: TGTGCCAGCCAGGGACAGCCGAACACTGAAGCTTTCTTT
j_call: TRBJ1-1
v_call: TRBV27
cdr3_length: 13
d_call: TRBD1
clone_size: .

cdr3_aa: CASSRTGDTEAFF
cdr3_nt: TGTGCCAGCAGCAGGACGGGAGACACTGAAGCTTTCTTT
j_call: TRBJ1-1
v_call: TRBV11-2
cdr3_length: 13
d_call: .
clone_size: .

cdr3_aa: CASGGSNQPQHF
cdr3_nt: TGTGCCAGCGGGGGGAGCAATCAGCCCCAGCATTTT
j_call: TRBJ1-5
v_call: TRBV7-9
cdr3_length: 12
d_call: .
clone_size: .

cdr3_aa: CASSDQRGASYEQYF
cdr3_nt: TGCGCCAGCAGTGACCAGCGGGGAGCCTCCTACGAGCAGTACTTC
j_call: TRBJ2-7
v_call: TRBV10-1
cdr3_length: 15
d_call: TRBD2
clone_size: .

cdr3_aa: CASSKGGSADTQYF
cdr3_nt: TGCGCCAGCAGCAAGGGGGGCTCGGCAGATACGCAGTATTTT
j_call: TRBJ2-3
v_call: TRBV5-1
cdr3_length: 14
d_call: .
clone_size: .

cdr3_aa: CASSLAGGPYNKFF
cdr3_nt: TGTGCCAGCAGTTTAGCGGGGGGTCCCTATAATAAGTTCTTC
j_call: TRBJ2-1
v_call: TRBV28
cdr3_length: 14
d_call: TRBD2
clone_size: .

cdr3_aa: CASSLPGGGTQYF
cdr3_nt: TGTGCCAGCAGCTTACCAGGGGGGGGGACCCAGTACTTC
j_call: TRBJ2-5
v_call: TRBV7-8
cdr3_length: 13
d_call: .
clone_size: .

cdr3_aa: CASSQGTGSQYF
cdr3_nt: TGTGCCAGCAGCCAAGGGACAGGGTCACAATACTTC
j_call: TRBJ2-4
v_call: TRBV14
cdr3_length: 12
d_call: TRBD1
clone_size: .

cdr3_aa: CASSLARDSKNIQYF
cdr3_nt: TGTGCCAGCAGCTTAGCCCGGGACAGTAAAAACATTCAGTACTTC
j_call: TRBJ2-4
v_call: TRBV11-2
cdr3_length: 15
d_call: TRBD1
clone_size: .